This T cell receptor beta chain was identified during a study of blood T cells in healthy people across ages. About the study: Template switching captured about one barcoded beta molecule per two T cells.

PCR was performed a second time for about 7 to 11 cycles using a sample-barcoded 5' primer and a J-beta primer mix. A minimum of 2.5 million CDR3-containing paired-end reads was obtained for each sample. Via MiXCR, TCRdb re-called the 5' RACE reads, giving one row per CDR3 protein. This table holds about 830,000 distinct CDR3 sequences, approximately 65% found once. PBMCs numbering at least 6.5 million were isolated per sample. From germline, CDR1 is LGHDT and CDR2 YNNKEL (reference sequence). V lost 4 bases to trimming and J lost 5 bases, with 18 bases between them. This CDR3 comprises 16 residues. The receptor was isolated from a young man in good health. The V call is TRBV3-1, the J call TRBJ1-5; D ambiguous. Sequenced material: blood. As DNA, the CDR3 is TGTGCCAGCAGCCCCAGTGGTCTGCCCCAAGATCAGCCCCAGCATTTT. It specifies CASSPSGLPQDQPQHF.